These T cell receptor beta chains were read from a single sample in a study of T cell repertoires in ileal Crohn's disease. Profiled with immunoSEQ multiplex PCR; TCRdb holds only in-frame clones, not every one. This table holds more than 12,000 clones, around three quarters found once. Sequencing was done on a sample of ileal tissue. These receptors all come from an adult with Crohn's disease. Both conserved end residues are part of each CDR3. The D gene is left open where the match is weak. A row's size may be missing; if present it is once, few, many or a size class.

J	V	size	D	CDR3	DNA
TRBJ2-3	TRBV4-2	.	TRBD2	CASSQRTSGADTQYF	TGTGCCAGCAGCCAGAGGACTAGCGGGGCAGATACGCAGTATTTT
TRBJ2-3	TRBV5-5	.	TRBD2	CASSQNLAGKGDTQYF	TGTGCCAGCAGCCAGAACCTAGCGGGGAAGGGAGATACGCAGTATTTT
TRBJ1-4	TRBV7-2	.	TRBD1	CASSRDWTGKEKLFF	TGTGCCAGCAGCCGCGATTGGACAGGGAAGGAAAAACTGTTTTTT
TRBJ1-2	TRBV2	.	.	CASRELPISDGYTF	TGTGCCAGCAGGGAACTCCCAATTTCAGATGGCTACACCTTC
TRBJ2-1	TRBV19	.	.	CASSMGWGPSNEQFF	TGTGCCAGTAGTATGGGGTGGGGCCCCTCCAATGAGCAGTTCTTC
TRBJ2-1	TRBV15	.	TRBD2	CATSSLGYASGDNEQFF	TGTGCCACCAGCAGCCTAGGCTATGCTAGCGGGGACAATGAGCAGTTCTTC
TRBJ2-7	TRBV5-5	.	.	CASSLWGVINEQYF	TGTGCCAGCAGCTTGTGGGGGGTGATAAACGAGCAGTACTTC
TRBJ1-5	TRBV2	.	TRBD1	CASKRQGGNQPQHF	TGTGCCAGCAAACGACAGGGGGGCAATCAGCCCCAGCATTTT
TRBJ2-7	TRBV9	.	TRBD2	CASSAGGTSGFSYEQYF	TGTGCCAGCAGCGCCGGTGGGACTAGCGGGTTTTCCTACGAGCAGTACTTC
TRBJ2-3	TRBV19	.	TRBD1	CASSPGQGATDTQYF	TGTGCCAGTAGCCCGGGACAGGGGGCAACAGATACGCAGTATTTT
TRBJ2-3	TRBV7-9	.	.	CASSLGLSTDTQYF	TGTGCCAGCAGCTTAGGTCTATCCACAGATACGCAGTATTTT
TRBJ2-2	TRBV11-2	.	.	CASSLVPQNTGELFF	TGTGCCAGCAGCTTAGTTCCACAAAACACCGGGGAGCTGTTTTTT
TRBJ1-5	TRBV5-1	.	TRBD1	CASSTGQGSNQPQHF	TGCGCCAGCAGCACAGGACAGGGAAGCAATCAGCCCCAGCATTTT
TRBJ2-5	TRBV4-1	few	TRBD2	CASSQGVTSDGETQYF	TGCGCCAGCAGCCAAGGTGTTACTAGCGATGGCGAGACCCAGTACTTC
TRBJ1-4	TRBV6-5	.	.	CASRGGSRIEKLFF	TGTGCCAGCAGGGGGGGATCAAGAATTGAAAAACTGTTTTTT